Detailed here is one T cell receptor beta chain. The data were taken from a study of shared clonotypes between healthy human individuals. The data were produced by immunoSEQ multiplex PCR, yet TCRdb's version contains in-frame clones alone and is incomplete. The sample holds roughly 2,300,000 clones; roughly 90% are singletons and the top ten take 0.3% to 0.4%. This CDR3 region has 13 residues. With 4 bases removed from V and 7 bases from J, the gap between germline ends came to 10 bases. CDR1 SGHTA and CDR2 FQGNSA come from the germline V gene. Source material: naive CD4+ T cells from PBMCs. Subset indicated: CD45RA+ positively selected. V gene TRBV7-2 combines with J gene TRBJ2-2; perhaps TRBD2 as D (6 bases). This clonotype was sampled from a man between 18 and 35 years old in good health. Some clones in this sample may be carry-over from other donors' samples. The CDR3 sequence: CASSSRDFGELFF. Here the CDR3 DNA reads TGTGCCAGCAGCTCCCGGGACTTCGGGGAGCTGTTTTTT.